The next 17 T cell receptor beta chains were all read from a single sample in a study of regulatory T cells in long-lasting Graves disease. Sample time point: persistent/refractory GD, antithyroid drugs over 5 years with positive TRAb. Extracted RNA from PBMCs served as the source of the TCR library. Construction of the TCR beta libraries employed iRepertoire HTBI primers in conjunction with Arm-PCR of CDR3 regions. TCRdb used MiXCR to reprocess the multiplex PCR reads, holding one entry per CDR3 protein. The data show around 460,000 distinct CDR3 sequences, about 22% seen once. The specimen comprised peripheral blood mononuclear cells (PBMCs), sampled when the disease was refractory, from a patient treated with antithyroid drugs. All receptors come from a female donor with Graves disease.

The gene calls are TRBV9 and TRBJ1-1; D is unclear. V lost 4 bases to trimming and J lost 1 base, with 11 bases between them. The CDR3 runs to 14 residues. The germline CDR1 and CDR2 sequences are SGDLS and YYNGEE. The CDR3 DNA reads as TGTGCCAGCAGCTTGGACGGGGAGAACACTGAAGCTTTCTTT. Residues: CASSLDGENTEAFF.

This clonotype has more than one count but fewer than ten. A read error may account for a junction end that differs from germline. This chain links TRBV20-1 with TRBJ1-5; 9 bases line up with TRBD1. Germline-derived CDR1 and CDR2 are DFQATT and SNEGSKA (reference sequence). The CDR3 spans 12 residues. CDR3 sequence reads: CSAREQVGQGYF. CDR3 bases: TGCAGTGCTAGAGAGCAGGTGGGACAGGGTTATTTT.

The chain links TRBV5-1 to TRBJ1-3, with D hard to call. There are 15 residues in the CDR3. CDR1 and CDR2 from the germline V gene are SGHRS and YFSETQ. Trimming left V 4 bases short and J 0 bases short, with 11 bases between. CDR3 nucleotides: TGCGCCAGCAGCGGCCTGGGATTCTCTGGAAACACCATATATTTT. This codes for CASSGLGFSGNTIYF.

For this clonotype: Being one base from a much bigger clone, this may be a read error. This CDR3 fails to terminate in the conserved phenylalanine or tryptophan, so it likely reflects a read error. The chain links TRBV6-9 to TRBJ1-1, with no clear D. The CDR3 loop spans 14 amino acids. Looked up from germline, CDR1 is MNHGY and CDR2 is SVAAGI. V was cut by 3 bases and J by 3 bases, with 11 bases left in between. The CDR3, as DNA: TGTGCCAGCAGTTACTCGAAAGGGTACACTGAAGCTTTCTTA. It encodes CASSYSKGYTEAFL.

The chain uses TRBV6-5 and TRBJ2-7; 7 nucleotides agree with TRBD1. Germline V gene data show CDR1 as MNHEY and CDR2 as SVGAGI. Trimming cost V 0 bases and J 1 base; bases outside gene matches: 3. The CDR3 sequence is 15 residues long. CDR3 residues: CASSYSGRGSYEQYF. The CDR3 DNA reads as TGTGCCAGCAGTTACTCGGGCAGGGGGTCCTACGAGCAGTACTTC.

The gene calls are TRBV14 and TRBJ1-2; no clear D gene. V was cut by 1 base and J by 0 bases, with 9 bases left in between. This CDR3 contains 15 residues. Germline V gives CDR1 SGHDN, CDR2 FVKESK. The CDR3 region is CASSQGLESNYGYTF. The DNA of the CDR3 is TGTGCCAGCAGCCAAGGTCTGGAGTCTAACTATGGCTACACCTTC.

J is TRBJ2-1 and V is TRBV20-1; possibly TRBD2 for D (6 bases). The CDR3 spans 15 residues. Trimming cost V 1 base and J 3 bases, with 13 bases left between them. Germline V gene sequence: CDR1 DFQATT, CDR2 SNEGSKA (reference sequence). The DNA of the CDR3 is TGCAGTGCTAGAGCGGGGGTCTTGGGCTACAATGAGCAGTTCTTC. It specifies CSARAGVLGYNEQFF.

This chain uses TRBV20-1 with TRBJ1-5; D is unresolved. Trimming stripped 6 bases from V and 4 bases from J, with 28 bases between. CDR1 DFQATT and CDR2 SNEGSKA come from the germline V gene (reference sequence). CDR3 size: 18 residues. CDR3 nucleotides: TGCAGTGCCCTTTCCCTGTCTCGGAGGGAAGGGAAGAATCAGCCCCAGCATTTT. Encoded protein: CSALSLSRREGKNQPQHF.

This clonotype was seen a single time. The J gene is TRBJ1-1, the V gene TRBV14; possible D gene TRBD1, 5 bases. This CDR3 is built from 17 residues. V dropped 2 bases and J dropped 0 bases, with 16 bases sitting between them. CDR1 is SGHDN and CDR2 is FVKESK in the germline V gene. The CDR3 sequence: CASSQIRVWGMNTEAFF. Written as DNA, the CDR3 is TGTGCCAGCAGCCAAATAAGGGTTTGGGGGATGAACACTGAAGCTTTCTTT.

The V call is TRBV7-3, the J call TRBJ2-2; weak D call: TRBD1 (5 bases). Germline CDR1 is SGHTA and CDR2 is FQGTGA. This CDR3 region has 14 residues. The ends were cut back, 2 bases at V and 4 bases at J, with 8 bases in the middle. The DNA for the CDR3 is TGTGCCAGCAGCTTATTTCAGGGCACCGGGGAGCTGTTTTTT. Translation gives CASSLFQGTGELFF.

With regard to this clonotype: This sequence may be a read error, since a much larger clone differs from it by one base. V usage is TRBV28 and J usage is TRBJ1-1; a possible D gene is TRBD1 (5 bases). The CDR3 loop spans 14 amino acids. Germline lookup yields CDR1 MDHEN and CDR2 SYDVKM. CDR3 sequence (DNA): TGTGCCAGCGGTTTATGGGGGGAATTGACTGAAGCTTTCTTT. The encoded protein is CASGLWGELTEAFF.

This clonotype came up many times. The chain couples TRBV30 to TRBJ1-1; D gene unclear. This CDR3 region has 12 residues. The V gene's germline CDR1 is GTSNPN and CDR2 SVGIG (reference sequence). The germline V and J ends were trimmed by 5 bases and 1 base, with 8 bases remaining between them. The CDR3: CAWGRTNTEAFF. CDR3 bases: TGTGCCTGGGGACGGACGAACACTGAAGCTTTCTTT. The full variable domain, rest sourced from reference TRBV30 and TRBJ1-1, is SQTIHQWPATLVQPVGSPLSLECTVEGTSNPNLYWYRQAAGRGLQLLFYSVGIGQISSEVPQNLSASRPQDRQFILSSKKLLLSDSGFYLCAWGRTNTEAFFGQGTRLTVV.

This clonotype was observed many times. J is TRBJ2-7 and V is TRBV28; D is tentatively TRBD1 or TRBD2 (6 bases each). Per the germline V gene, CDR1 is MDHEN and CDR2 is SYDVKM. The CDR3 runs to 15 residues. Trimming took off 6 bases at V and 2 bases at J, with 17 bases between the two ends. CDR3 bases: TGTGCCAGCAGCCCCGGAGGGGGACGGACCTACGAGCAGTACTTC. Its translation: CASSPGGGRTYEQYF.

This clonotype was observed at least ten times. V is TRBV29-1 and J is TRBJ2-6, with no clear D. Germline V gene sequence: CDR1 SQVTM, CDR2 ANQGSEA. The V end lost 0 bases, the J end lost 3 bases, and 3 bases lay between the germline ends. The CDR3 length is 13 residues. CDR3 DNA sequence: TGCAGCGTTGAAGATGGTGGGGCCAACGTCCTGACTTTC. It is translated as CSVEDGGANVLTF.

In this sample, this clonotype turned up a few times. In DNA, the CDR3 is TGTGCCAGCAGCTTAGGGTCGAACTCCTACAATGAGCAGTTCTTC. This encodes CASSLGSNSYNEQFF. This rearrangement joins TRBV2 to TRBJ2-1; no definite D call. V shed 6 bases and J shed 0 bases, with 12 bases lying between them. The germline V gene has CDR1 SNHLY and CDR2 FYNNEI. This CDR3 is 15 amino acids long.

The rearrangement links TRBV6-1 to TRBJ2-2, with D hard to call. CDR3 length equals 12 residues. Germline V lookup: CDR1 MNHNS, CDR2 SASEGT. Trimming removed 6 bases from V and 5 bases from J, with 7 bases in between. CDR3 residues: CASSGRTGELFF. Written as DNA, the CDR3 is TGTGCCAGCAGCGGGCGGACCGGGGAGCTGTTTTTT.

This clonotype was observed many times. This chain connects TRBV7-2 to TRBJ2-7; possibly TRBD2 for D (5 bases). Per germline, CDR1 SGHTA and CDR2 FQGNSA. There are 15 residues in the CDR3. V shed 0 bases and J shed 0 bases, with 9 bases lying between them. The chain's CDR3 is CASSLALGSSYEQYF. The DNA for the CDR3 is TGTGCCAGCAGCTTAGCCCTGGGGAGCTCCTACGAGCAGTACTTC.